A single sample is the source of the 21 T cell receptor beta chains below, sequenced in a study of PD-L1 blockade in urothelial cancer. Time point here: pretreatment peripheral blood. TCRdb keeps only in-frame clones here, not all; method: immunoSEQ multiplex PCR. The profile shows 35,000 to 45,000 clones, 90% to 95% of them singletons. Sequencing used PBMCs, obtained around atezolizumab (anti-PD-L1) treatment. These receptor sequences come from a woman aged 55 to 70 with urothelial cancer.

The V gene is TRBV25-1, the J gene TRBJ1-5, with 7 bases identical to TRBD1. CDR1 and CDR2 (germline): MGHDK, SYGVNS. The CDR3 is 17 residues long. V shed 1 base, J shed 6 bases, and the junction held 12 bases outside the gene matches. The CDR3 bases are TGTGCCAGCAGTGAATCACGTTCGACAGGGAGAGGTCAGCCCCAGCATTTT. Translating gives CASSESRSTGRGQPQHF.

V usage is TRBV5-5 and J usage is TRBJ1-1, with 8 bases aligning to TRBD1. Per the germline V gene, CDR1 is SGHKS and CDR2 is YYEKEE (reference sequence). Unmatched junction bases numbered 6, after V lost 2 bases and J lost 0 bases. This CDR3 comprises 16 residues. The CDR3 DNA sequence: TGTGCCAGCAGCTTTAAGACAGGGGTGATGAACACTGAAGCTTTCTTT. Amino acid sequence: CASSFKTGVMNTEAFF. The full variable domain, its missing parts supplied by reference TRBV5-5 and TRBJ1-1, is DAGVTQSPTHLIKTRGQQVTLRCSPISGHKSVSWYQQVLGQGPQFIFQYYEKEERGRGNFPDRFSARQFPNYSSELNVNALLLGDSALYLCASSFKTGVMNTEAFFGQGTRLTVV.

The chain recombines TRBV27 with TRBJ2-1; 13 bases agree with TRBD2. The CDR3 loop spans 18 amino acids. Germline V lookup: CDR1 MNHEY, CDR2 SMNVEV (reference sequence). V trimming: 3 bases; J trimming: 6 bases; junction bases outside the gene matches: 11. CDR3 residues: CASSFREPLAGGANEQFF. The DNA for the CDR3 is TGTGCCAGCAGTTTTCGTGAACCACTAGCGGGAGGGGCCAATGAGCAGTTCTTC.

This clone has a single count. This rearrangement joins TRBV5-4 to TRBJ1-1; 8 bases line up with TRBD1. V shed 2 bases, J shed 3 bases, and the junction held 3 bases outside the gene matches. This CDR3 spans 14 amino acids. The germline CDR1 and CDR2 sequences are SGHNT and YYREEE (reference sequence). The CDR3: CASSLPGGYTEAFF. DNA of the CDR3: TGTGCCAGCAGCTTACCAGGGGGCTACACTGAAGCTTTCTTT.

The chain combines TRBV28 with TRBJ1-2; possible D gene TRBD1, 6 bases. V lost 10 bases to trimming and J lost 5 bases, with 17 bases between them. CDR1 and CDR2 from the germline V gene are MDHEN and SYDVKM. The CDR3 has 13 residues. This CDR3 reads CANQPGGGYGYTF. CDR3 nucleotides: TGTGCCAACCAGCCGGGGGGCGGGTATGGCTACACCTTC.

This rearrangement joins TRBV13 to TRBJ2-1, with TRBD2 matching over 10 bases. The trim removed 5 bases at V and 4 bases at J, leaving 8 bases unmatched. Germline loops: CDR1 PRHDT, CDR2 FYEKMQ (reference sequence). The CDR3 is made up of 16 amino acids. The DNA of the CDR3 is TGTGCCAGCAGCGCCATCTCTAGCGGGGGTTACAATGAGCAGTTCTTC. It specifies CASSAISSGGYNEQFF.

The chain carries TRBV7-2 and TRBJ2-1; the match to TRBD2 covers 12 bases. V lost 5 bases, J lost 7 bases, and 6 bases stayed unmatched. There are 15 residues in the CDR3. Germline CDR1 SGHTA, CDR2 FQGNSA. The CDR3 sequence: CASSPTSGRRNEQFF. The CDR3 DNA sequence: TGTGCCAGCAGCCCAACTAGCGGGAGGAGGAATGAGCAGTTCTTC.

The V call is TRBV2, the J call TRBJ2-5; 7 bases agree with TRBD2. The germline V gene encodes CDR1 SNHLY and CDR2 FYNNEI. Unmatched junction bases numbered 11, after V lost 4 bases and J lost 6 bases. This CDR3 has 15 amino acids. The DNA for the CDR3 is TGTGCCAGCAGTGGGGAGGGGACGGGGCGTCAGACCCAGTACTTC. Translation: CASSGEGTGRQTQYF. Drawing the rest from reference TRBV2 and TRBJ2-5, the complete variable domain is EPEVTQTPSHQVTQMGQEVILRCVPISNHLYFYWYRQILGQKVEFLVSFYNNEISEKSEIFDDQFSVERPDGSNFTLKIRSTKLEDSAMYFCASSGEGTGRQTQYFGPGTRLLVL.

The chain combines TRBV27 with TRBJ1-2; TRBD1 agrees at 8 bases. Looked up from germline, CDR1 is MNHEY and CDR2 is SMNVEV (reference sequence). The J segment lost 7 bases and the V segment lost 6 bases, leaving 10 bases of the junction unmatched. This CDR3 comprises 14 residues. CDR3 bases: TGTGCCAGCAGCCCCCAGGGGGCAGAAGTTGGCTACACCTTC. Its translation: CASSPQGAEVGYTF.

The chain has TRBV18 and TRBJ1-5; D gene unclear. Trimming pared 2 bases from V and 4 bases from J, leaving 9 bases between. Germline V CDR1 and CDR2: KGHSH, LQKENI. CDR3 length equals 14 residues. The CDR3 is CASSPMGGNQPQHF. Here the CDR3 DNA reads TGTGCCAGCTCACCAATGGGAGGAAATCAGCCCCAGCATTTT.

CDR3 sequence (DNA): TGTGCCAGCAGTGAGTCCGGTAATCAGCCCCAGCATTTT. Translated, it gives CASSESGNQPQHF. This sequence joins TRBV2 and TRBJ1-5; unclear D gene. The V end was cut by 3 bases, the J end by 4 bases, with 7 bases between. CDR1 is SNHLY, CDR2 FYNNEI, per germline. The CDR3 contains 13 residues. The entire variable domain, with the rest obtained from reference TRBV2 and TRBJ1-5, is as follows: EPEVTQTPSHQVTQMGQEVILRCVPISNHLYFYWYRQILGQKVEFLVSFYNNEISEKSEIFDDQFSVERPDGSNFTLKIRSTKLEDSAMYFCASSESGNQPQHFGDGTRLSIL.

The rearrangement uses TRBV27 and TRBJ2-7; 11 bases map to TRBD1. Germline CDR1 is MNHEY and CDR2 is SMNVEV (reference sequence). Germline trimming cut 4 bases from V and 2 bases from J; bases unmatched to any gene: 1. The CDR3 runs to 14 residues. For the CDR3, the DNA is TGTGCCAGCAGTTGGGGACAGGGGGCCTACGAGCAGTACTTC. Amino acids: CASSWGQGAYEQYF.

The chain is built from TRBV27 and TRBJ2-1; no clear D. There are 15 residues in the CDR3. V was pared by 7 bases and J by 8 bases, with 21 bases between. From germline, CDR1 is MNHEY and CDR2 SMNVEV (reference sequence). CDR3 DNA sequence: TGTGCCAGCACCACCCCCGAGCTCGGAGCACATGAGCAGTTCTTC. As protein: CASTTPELGAHEQFF.

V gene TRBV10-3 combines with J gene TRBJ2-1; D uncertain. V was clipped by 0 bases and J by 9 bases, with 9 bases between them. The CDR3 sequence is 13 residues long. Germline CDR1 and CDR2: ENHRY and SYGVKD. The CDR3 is CAISESAAREQFF. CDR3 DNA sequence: TGTGCCATCAGTGAGTCGGCAGCGCGTGAGCAGTTCTTC.

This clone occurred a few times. This CDR3 reads CASSLGQGFSDTQYF. The CDR3 DNA follows: TGTGCCAGCAGCTTGGGACAGGGCTTCTCAGATACGCAGTATTTT. The chain combines TRBV7-8 with TRBJ2-3; 9 bases match TRBD1. Losses at the gene ends were 3 bases for V and 4 bases for J; bases not matched to a gene: 5. The CDR3 runs to 15 residues. The germline gives CDR1 SGHVS, CDR2 FQNEAQ.

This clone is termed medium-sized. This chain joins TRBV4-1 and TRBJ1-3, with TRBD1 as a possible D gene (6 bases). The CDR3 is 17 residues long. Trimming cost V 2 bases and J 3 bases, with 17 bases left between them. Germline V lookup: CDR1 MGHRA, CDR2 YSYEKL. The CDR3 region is CASSQSRTERGGNTIYF. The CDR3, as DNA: TGCGCCAGCAGCCAATCCCGGACAGAGCGGGGTGGAAACACCATATATTTT.

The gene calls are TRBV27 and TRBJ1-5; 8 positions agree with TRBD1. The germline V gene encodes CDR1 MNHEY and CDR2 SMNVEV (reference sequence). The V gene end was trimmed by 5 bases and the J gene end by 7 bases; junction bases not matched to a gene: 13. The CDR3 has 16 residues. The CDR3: CASSSRQGLSGQPQHF. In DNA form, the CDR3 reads TGTGCCAGCAGTAGCAGACAGGGGCTGAGTGGGCAGCCCCAGCATTTT.

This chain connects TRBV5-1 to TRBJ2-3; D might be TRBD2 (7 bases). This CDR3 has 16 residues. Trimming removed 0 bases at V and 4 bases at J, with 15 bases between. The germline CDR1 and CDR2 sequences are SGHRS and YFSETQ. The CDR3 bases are TGCGCCAGCAGCTTGGCCCTGGGGGCGGGAGCAGATACGCAGTATTTT. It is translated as CASSLALGAGADTQYF.

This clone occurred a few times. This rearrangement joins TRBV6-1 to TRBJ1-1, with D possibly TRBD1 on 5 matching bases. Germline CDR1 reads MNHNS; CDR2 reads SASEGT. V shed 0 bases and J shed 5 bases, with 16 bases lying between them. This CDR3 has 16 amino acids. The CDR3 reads CASSEAQVARGTEAFF. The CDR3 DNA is TGTGCCAGCAGTGAAGCACAGGTGGCGCGGGGAACTGAAGCTTTCTTT.

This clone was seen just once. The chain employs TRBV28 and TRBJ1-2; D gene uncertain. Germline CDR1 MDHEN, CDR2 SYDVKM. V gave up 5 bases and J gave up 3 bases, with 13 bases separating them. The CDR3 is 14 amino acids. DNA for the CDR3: TGTGCCAGCAGTGGACTCCCCCGGGACTATGGCTACACCTTC. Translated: CASSGLPRDYGYTF.

In DNA, the CDR3 is TGCAGCGTATTGAAGGGTGTTGGGACAGGGGGAGGCTACACCTTC. Translating it yields CSVLKGVGTGGGYTF. V is TRBV29-1 and J is TRBJ1-2, with 11 nucleotides matching TRBD1. Germline CDR1 and CDR2: SQVTM and ANQGSEA. There are 15 residues in the CDR3. Trimming took 6 bases from V and 8 from J; bases not matched to a gene: 14.